These 2 T cell receptor beta chains came from one sample sequenced in a study of blood T cells in healthy people across ages. Combining a sample-barcoded 5' primer with a J-beta primer mix, a second PCR ran for roughly 7 to 11 cycles. TCRdb re-derived calls from the 5' RACE reads in MiXCR, one entry per CDR3 protein. Seen here are 1.5 million to 2 million distinct CDR3 sequences, around half observed once, and the top ten hold more than 2%. Sequenced material: blood. The source is a woman in her thirties or forties in good health.

The V call is TRBV6-2 or TRBV6-3, the J call TRBJ2-1; the match to TRBD1 covers 11 bases. The V and J ends lost 7 bases and 8 bases, in that order; junction bases with no gene match: 13. The CDR3 spans 16 residues. The V gene's germline CDR1 is MNHEY and CDR2 SVGEGT. The CDR3 here is CASTPSRDRGRDEQFF. The CDR3 DNA reads TGTGCCAGCACCCCGTCCCGGGACAGGGGGAGGGATGAGCAGTTCTTC.

This clonotype was seen a few times. In DNA form, the CDR3 reads TGTGCCAGCAGCCCGAACCCTGGCGGGGCTCAACCCTACGAGCAGTACTTC. Protein: CASSPNPGGAQPYEQYF. The chain employs TRBV7-8 and TRBJ2-7, with D perhaps matching TRBD2 (6 bases). Trimming took off 5 bases at V and 2 bases at J, with 22 bases between the two ends. Germline CDR1 is SGHVS and CDR2 is FQNEAQ. This CDR3 region has 17 residues.